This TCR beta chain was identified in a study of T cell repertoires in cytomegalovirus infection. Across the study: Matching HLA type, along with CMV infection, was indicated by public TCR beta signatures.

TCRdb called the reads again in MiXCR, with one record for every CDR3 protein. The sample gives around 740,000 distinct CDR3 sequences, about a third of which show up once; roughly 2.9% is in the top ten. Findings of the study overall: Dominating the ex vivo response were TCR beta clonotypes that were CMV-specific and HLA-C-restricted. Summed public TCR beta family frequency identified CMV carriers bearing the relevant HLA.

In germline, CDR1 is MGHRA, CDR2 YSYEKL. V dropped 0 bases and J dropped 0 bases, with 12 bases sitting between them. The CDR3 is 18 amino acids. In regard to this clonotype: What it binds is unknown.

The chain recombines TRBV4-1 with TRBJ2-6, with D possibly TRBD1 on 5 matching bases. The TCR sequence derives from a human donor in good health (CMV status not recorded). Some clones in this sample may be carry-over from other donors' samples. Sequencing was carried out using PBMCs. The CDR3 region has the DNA TGCGCCAGCAGCCAAGATATGACAGTCTACTCTGGGGCCAACGTCCTGACTTTC. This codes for CASSQDMTVYSGANVLTF.